This TCR beta chain was recorded in a study of regulatory T cells in long-lasting Graves disease (dated by TCRdb to about 2021). About the study as a whole: Persistent Graves' disease was defined as persistently positive TSH receptor autoantibodies together with antithyroid drug treatment for over 5 years. This study used TCR sequencing and RNA sequencing of peripheral blood to compare persistent Graves' disease patients against newly diagnosed Graves' disease patients. The study was registered as a clinical trial and conducted in China. A total of approximately 35 samples underwent TCR sequencing: around 13 from persistent and approximately 20 from newly diagnosed Graves' disease patients. On average, persistent Graves' disease patients in the clinical cohort had been on antithyroid drugs for about 9.7 years.

About this clonotype itself: Its antigen remains undetermined. Within one base of it there is no much larger clone, and no base qualities were kept.

The label giving this sample's time point can be read as: persistent/refractory GD, antithyroid drugs over 5 years with positive TRAb. RNA was extracted from PBMCs in TRIzol for both TCR sequencing and RNA sequencing. Graves' disease was diagnosed according to American Thyroid Association guidelines. The patients came from an endocrinology department in Xi'an, China. From each patient, about 8.9 milliliters of peripheral blood was collected into an EDTA anticoagulant tube. Ficoll Paque Plus density gradient separation was used to isolate PBMCs, and no further T cell sorting was done. An Agilent 2100 Bioanalyzer and agarose gel were used to assess RNA quality, and a NanoDrop 2000 was used to measure RNA concentration. General findings and caveats noted by the study authors: Patients with persistent disease shared more public clonotypes (around 2,500) than newly diagnosed patients did (about 1,000). The authors noted that the small sample size was a limitation that may lower accuracy. Compared with newly diagnosed patients, persistent Graves' disease patients had lower TCR Shannon entropy and fewer highly expanded clones, which suggests clonal expansion. Sequencing and analysis were restricted to the TCR beta chain. Preferential use of TRBV28, TRBJ1-2 and TRBJ2-5 was observed in persistent disease, whereas TRBV20-1 and TRBJ2-1 were favored in newly diagnosed disease. Only peripheral blood was studied, because thyroid tissue, the primary lesion, was inaccessible.

CDR1 and CDR2 were assigned from the germline V gene (reference sequence) as LNHNV and YYDKDF. Cut back by 0 bases and 3 bases, the V and J ends lie 15 bases apart. From the cysteine through the phenylalanine, the CDR3 covers 16 amino acids. CDR3 DNA is the only sequence kept; it has 48 bases, read in frame from the first base. To prepare the library, multiplex PCR was applied. TCRdb records Illumina HiSeq 4000 as the sequencer. iRepertoire HTBI primers and Arm-PCR amplification of CDR3 regions were used to construct TCR beta libraries. Gel purification was performed on PCR products prior to sequencing. In the original analysis: Gene usage analysis of CDR3 amino acid clonotypes used the roughly 62 TRBV and 12 to 15 TRBJ segments found across samples. COPE and FqMerger were used to merge filtered high-quality paired reads into contigs. BLAST was used to align contigs to IMGT TRBV, TRBD and TRBJ reference genes, with CDR3 defined following IMGT. Highly expanded clones were defined as clonotypes with a frequency above 0.1%. Shannon entropy was used to measure repertoire diversity, and the Gini coefficient was used to measure V-J evenness. Public clonotypes were defined as clonotypes shared by more than one individual. TCRdb applied fastp at Q25 and MiXCR to the public reads, then kept only in-frame beta chains. Rows are combined by CDR3 protein, so each entry shows the most common genes and DNA. The V and J calls follow TCRdb's processing rather than the paper's. This sample has a few hundred thousand distinct CDR3 sequences in its table, and roughly 25% of those were observed once. Approximately 30% of the sample belongs to the ten largest clones.

The TCR was taken from a woman aged 40 to 49 with Graves disease. Donor details come from another sample of the same person, matched by shared clones. The rearranged segments are TRBV15 and TRBJ2-7; the D gene assignment is ambiguous. Sequencing was performed on peripheral blood mononuclear cells (PBMCs), taken when the disease was refractory, from a patient treated with antithyroid drugs. The nucleotide sequence reads TGTGCCACCAGCAGAGAAAACCTACCGATCCACTACGAGCAGTACTTC. Its amino acids are CATSRENLPIHYEQYF. Outside the CDR3, residues come from the reference TRBV15 and TRBJ2-7 proteins, so the full variable domain is: DAMVIQNPRYQVTQFGKPVTLSCSQTLNHNVMYWYQQKSSQAPKLLFHYYDKDFNNEADTPDNFQSRRPNTSFCFLDIRSPGLGDTAMYLCATSRENLPIHYEQYFGPGTRLTVT.